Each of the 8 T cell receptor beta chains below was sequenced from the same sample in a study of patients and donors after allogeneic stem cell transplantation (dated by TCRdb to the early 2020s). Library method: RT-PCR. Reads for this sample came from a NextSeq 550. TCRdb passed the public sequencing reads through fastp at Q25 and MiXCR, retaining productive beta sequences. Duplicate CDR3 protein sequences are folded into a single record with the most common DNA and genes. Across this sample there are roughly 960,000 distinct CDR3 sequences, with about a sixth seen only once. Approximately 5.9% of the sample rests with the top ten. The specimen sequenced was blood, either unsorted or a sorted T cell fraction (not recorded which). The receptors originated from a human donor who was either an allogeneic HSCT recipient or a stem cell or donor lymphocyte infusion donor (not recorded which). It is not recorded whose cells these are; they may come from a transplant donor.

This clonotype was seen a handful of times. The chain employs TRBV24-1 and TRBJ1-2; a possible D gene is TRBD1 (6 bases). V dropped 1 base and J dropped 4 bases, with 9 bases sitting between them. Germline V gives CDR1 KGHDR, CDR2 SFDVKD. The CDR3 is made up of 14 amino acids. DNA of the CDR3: TGTGCCACCAGTGATTTACAGGGAGCCTATGGCTACACCTTC. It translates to CATSDLQGAYGYTF.

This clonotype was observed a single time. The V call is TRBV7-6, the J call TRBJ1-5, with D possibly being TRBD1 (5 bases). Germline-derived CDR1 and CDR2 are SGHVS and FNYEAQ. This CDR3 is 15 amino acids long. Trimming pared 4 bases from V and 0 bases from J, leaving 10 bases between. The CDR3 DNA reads TGTGCCAGCAGCTCTATCGGGGGTAGCAATCAGCCCCAGCATTTT. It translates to CASSSIGGSNQPQHF. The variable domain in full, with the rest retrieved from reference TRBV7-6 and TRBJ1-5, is GAGVSQSPRYKVTKRGQDVALRCDPISGHVSLYWYRQALGQGPEFLTYFNYEAQQDKSGLPNDRFSAERPEGSISTLTIQRTEQRDSAMYRCASSSIGGSNQPQHFGDGTRLSIL.

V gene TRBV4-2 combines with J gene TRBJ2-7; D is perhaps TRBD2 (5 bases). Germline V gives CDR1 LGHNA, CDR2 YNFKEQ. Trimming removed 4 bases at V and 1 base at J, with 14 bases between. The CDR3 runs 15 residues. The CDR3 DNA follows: TGTGCCAGCAGCCGCCCGGGATCTGATTCCTACGAGCAGTACTTC. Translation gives CASSRPGSDSYEQYF.

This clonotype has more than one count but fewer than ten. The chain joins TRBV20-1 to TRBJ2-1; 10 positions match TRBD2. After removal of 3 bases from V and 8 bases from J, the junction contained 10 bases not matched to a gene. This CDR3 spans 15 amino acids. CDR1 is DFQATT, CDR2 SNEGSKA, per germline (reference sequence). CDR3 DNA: TGCAGTGCTAGCGGTTCGAGCGGGAGGGCCGATGAGCAGTTCTTC. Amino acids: CSASGSSGRADEQFF.

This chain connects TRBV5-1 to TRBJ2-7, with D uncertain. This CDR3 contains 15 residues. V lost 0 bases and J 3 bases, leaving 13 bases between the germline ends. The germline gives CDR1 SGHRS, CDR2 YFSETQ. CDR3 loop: CASSLGPLGDYEQYF. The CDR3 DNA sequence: TGCGCCAGCAGCTTGGGGCCTCTTGGGGACTACGAGCAGTACTTC.

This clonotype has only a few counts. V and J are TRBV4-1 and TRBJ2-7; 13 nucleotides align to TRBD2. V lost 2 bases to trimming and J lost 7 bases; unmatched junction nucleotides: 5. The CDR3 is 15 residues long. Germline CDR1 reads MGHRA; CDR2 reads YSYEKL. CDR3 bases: TGCGCCAGCAGCCAAACAACTAGCGGGAGGGGGGAGCAGTACTTC. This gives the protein CASSQTTSGRGEQYF.

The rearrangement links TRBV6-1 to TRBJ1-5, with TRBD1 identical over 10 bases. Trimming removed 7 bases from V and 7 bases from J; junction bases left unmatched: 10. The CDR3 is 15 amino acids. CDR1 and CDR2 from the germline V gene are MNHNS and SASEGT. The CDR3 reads CASIGGDRGRQPQHF. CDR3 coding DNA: TGTGCCAGCATCGGGGGGGACAGGGGAAGGCAGCCCCAGCATTTT.

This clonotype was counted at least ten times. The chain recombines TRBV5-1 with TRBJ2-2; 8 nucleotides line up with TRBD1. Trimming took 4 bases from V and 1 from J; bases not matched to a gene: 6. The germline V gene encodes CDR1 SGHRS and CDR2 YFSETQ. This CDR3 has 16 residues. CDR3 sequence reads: CASSPGQGRNTGELFF. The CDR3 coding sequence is TGCGCCAGCAGCCCCGGACAGGGACGGAACACCGGGGAGCTGTTTTTT.